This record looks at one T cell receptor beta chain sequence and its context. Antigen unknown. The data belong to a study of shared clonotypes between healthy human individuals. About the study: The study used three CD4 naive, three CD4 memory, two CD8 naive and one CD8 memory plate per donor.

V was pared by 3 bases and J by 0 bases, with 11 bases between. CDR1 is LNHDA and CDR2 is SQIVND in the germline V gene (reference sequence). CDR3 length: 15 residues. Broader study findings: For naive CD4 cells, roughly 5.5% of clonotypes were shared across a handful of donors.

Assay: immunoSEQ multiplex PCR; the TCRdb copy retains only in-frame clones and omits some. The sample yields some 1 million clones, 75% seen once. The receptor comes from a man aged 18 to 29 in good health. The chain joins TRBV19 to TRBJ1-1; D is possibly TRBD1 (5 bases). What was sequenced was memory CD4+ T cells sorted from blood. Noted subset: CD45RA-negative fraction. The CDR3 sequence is CASSILRGLNTEAFF. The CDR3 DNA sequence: TGTGCCAGTAGTATTCTTCGGGGACTGAACACTGAAGCTTTCTTT. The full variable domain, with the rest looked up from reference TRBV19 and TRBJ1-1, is DGGITQSPKYLFRKEGQNVTLSCEQNLNHDAMYWYRQDPGQGLRLIYYSQIVNDFQKGDIAEGYSVSREKKESFPLTVTSAQKNPTAFYLCASSILRGLNTEAFFGQGTRLTVV.